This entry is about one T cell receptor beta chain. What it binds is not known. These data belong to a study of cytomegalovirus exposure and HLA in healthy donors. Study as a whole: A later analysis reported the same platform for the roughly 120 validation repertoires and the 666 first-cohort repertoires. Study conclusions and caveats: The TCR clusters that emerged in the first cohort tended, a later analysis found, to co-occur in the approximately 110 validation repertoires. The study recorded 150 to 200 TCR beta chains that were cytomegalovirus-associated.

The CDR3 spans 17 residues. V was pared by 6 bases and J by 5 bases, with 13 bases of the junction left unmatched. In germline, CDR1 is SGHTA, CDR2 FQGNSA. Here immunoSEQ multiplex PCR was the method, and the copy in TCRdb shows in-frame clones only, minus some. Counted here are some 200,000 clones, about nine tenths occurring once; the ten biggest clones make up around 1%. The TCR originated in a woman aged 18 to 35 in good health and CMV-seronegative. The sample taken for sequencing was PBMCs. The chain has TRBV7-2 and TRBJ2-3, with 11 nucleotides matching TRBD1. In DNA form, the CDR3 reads TGTGCCAGCAGTCAGATTAGCGGGACAGGGGGTAGAGATACGCAGTATTTT. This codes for CASSQISGTGGRDTQYF. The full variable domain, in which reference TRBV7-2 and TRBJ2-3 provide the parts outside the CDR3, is GAGVSQSPSNKVTEKGKDVELRCDPISGHTALYWYRQSLGQGLEFLIYFQGNSAPDKSGLPSDRFSAERTGGSVSTLTIQRTQQEDSAVYLCASSQISGTGGRDTQYFGPGTRLTVL.